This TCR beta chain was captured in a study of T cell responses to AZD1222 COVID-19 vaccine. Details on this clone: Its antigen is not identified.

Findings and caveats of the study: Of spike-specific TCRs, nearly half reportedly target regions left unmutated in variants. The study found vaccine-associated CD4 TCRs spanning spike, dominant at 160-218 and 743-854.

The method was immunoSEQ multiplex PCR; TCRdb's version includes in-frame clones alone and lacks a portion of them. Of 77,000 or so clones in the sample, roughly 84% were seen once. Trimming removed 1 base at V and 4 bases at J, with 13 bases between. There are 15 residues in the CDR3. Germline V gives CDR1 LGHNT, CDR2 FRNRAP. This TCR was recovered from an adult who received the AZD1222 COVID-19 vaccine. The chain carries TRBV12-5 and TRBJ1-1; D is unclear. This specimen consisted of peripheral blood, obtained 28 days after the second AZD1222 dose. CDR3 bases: TGTGCTAGTGGTTTGGGACGGATGAACGGCACTGAAGCTTTCTTT. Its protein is CASGLGRMNGTEAFF. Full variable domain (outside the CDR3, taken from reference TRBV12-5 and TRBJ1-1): DARVTQTPRHKVTEMGQEVTMRCQPILGHNTVFWYRQTMMQGLELLAYFRNRAPLDDSGMPKDRFSAEMPDATLATLKIQPSEPRDSAVYFCASGLGRMNGTEAFFGQGTRLTVV.